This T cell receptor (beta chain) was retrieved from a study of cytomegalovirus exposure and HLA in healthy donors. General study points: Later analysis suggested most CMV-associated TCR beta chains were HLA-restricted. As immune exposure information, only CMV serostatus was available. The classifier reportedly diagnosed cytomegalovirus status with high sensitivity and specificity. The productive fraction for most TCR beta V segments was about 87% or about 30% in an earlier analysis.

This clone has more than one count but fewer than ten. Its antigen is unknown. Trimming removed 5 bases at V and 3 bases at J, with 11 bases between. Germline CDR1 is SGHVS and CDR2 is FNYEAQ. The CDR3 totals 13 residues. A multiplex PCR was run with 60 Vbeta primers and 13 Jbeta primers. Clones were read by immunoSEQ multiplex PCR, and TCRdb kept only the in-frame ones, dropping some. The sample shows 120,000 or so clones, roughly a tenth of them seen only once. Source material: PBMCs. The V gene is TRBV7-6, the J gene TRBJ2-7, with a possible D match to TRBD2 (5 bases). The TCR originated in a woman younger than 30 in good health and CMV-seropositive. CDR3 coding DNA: TGTGCCAGCAGCCTTTATGAGGGCTACGAGCAGTACTTC. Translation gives CASSLYEGYEQYF.